This T cell receptor (beta chain) was profiled in a study of blood T cell repertoires in COVID-19. Libraries were prepared by immunoSEQ multiplex PCR; TCRdb keeps only in-frame clonotypes and omits some of them. This repertoire shows around 300,000 clones, nearly 90% found once; its top ten account for around 1.9%. Germline V gene data show CDR1 as MNHEY and CDR2 as SMNVEV (reference sequence). Unmatched junction bases numbered 3, after V lost 4 bases and J lost 2 bases. The CDR3 totals 14 residues. The TCR sequence derives from a woman in her fifties or sixties who had recovered from COVID-19. The sequenced material came from PBMCs or T cells enriched from blood (not recorded which). The rearrangement joins TRBV27 to TRBJ1-2; 8 bases fit TRBD1. The CDR3 loop reads CASSYRTGNYGYTF. The CDR3, as DNA: TGTGCCAGCAGTTACCGGACAGGGAACTATGGCTACACCTTC.